These 19 T cell receptor beta chains came from one sample sequenced in a study of PD-L1 blockade in urothelial cancer. Regarding time point: peripheral blood 6 weeks after treatment start. Data came from immunoSEQ multiplex PCR; TCRdb stores just in-frame clones and leaves some out. The data contain about 46,000 clones, around 82% of them singletons. The sample here was PBMCs, taken around atezolizumab (anti-PD-L1) treatment. The receptors shown here come from a middle-aged man with urothelial cancer.

This chain links TRBV18 with TRBJ1-3; 7 nucleotides match TRBD1. V gave up 3 bases and J gave up 0 bases; unmatched junction bases: 2. The CDR3 covers 15 residues. Per germline, CDR1 KGHSH and CDR2 LQKENI. DNA of the CDR3: TGTGCCAGCTCACCTGGGACAGCCTCTGGAAACACCATATATTTT. It specifies CASSPGTASGNTIYF.

The chain carries TRBV5-4 and TRBJ1-5; the D gene is possibly TRBD1 (6 bases). Germline V CDR1 and CDR2: SGHNT, YYREEE (reference sequence). The CDR3 is 16 residues long. Trimming cost V 2 bases and J 7 bases, with 19 bases left between them. CDR3 in amino acids: CASSLPQGPGTQPQHF. Here the CDR3 DNA reads TGTGCCAGCAGCTTACCCCAGGGGCCTGGGACCCAGCCCCAGCATTTT.

The rearrangement uses TRBV6-6 and TRBJ1-1, with 7 bases matching TRBD1. This CDR3 region has 13 residues. V was clipped by 4 bases and J by 4 bases; unmatched bases: 3. In germline, CDR1 is MNHNY, CDR2 SVGAGI (reference sequence). This chain's CDR3 is CASSFTGATEAFF. The CDR3 DNA follows: TGTGCCAGCAGTTTCACAGGGGCCACTGAAGCTTTCTTT.

V gene TRBV14 combines with J gene TRBJ2-7; D gene unclear. Looked up from germline, CDR1 is SGHDN and CDR2 is FVKESK. The CDR3 consists of 14 residues. The V gene lost 1 base and the J gene lost 2 bases, with 9 bases spanning the gap. CDR3 sequence reads: CASSQVNSAYEQYF. DNA for the CDR3: TGTGCCAGCAGCCAAGTGAATTCGGCCTACGAGCAGTACTTC. The entire variable domain, with the rest obtained from reference TRBV14 and TRBJ2-7, is as follows: EAGVTQFPSHSVIEKGQTVTLRCDPISGHDNLYWYRRVMGKEIKFLLHFVKESKQDESGMPNNRFLAERTGGTYSTLKVQPAELEDSGVYFCASSQVNSAYEQYFGPGTRLTVT.

The chain recombines TRBV7-6 with TRBJ2-7; 8 bases agree with TRBD2. This CDR3 comprises 15 residues. The germline gives CDR1 SGHVS, CDR2 FNYEAQ. J gave up 3 bases and V 5 bases, and 9 bases lay outside the gene matches. The DNA for the CDR3 is TGTGCCAGCAGCAATAGGAGTCTAGCGGGCTACGAGCAGTACTTC. It yields the protein CASSNRSLAGYEQYF.

The chain has TRBV5-5 and TRBJ1-1; TRBD1 matches 8 bases. The CDR3 has 12 residues. Germline CDR1 is SGHKS and CDR2 is YYEKEE (reference sequence). V lost 3 bases, J lost 6 bases, and 1 base stayed unmatched. The chain's CDR3 is CASSWTGSEAFF. The CDR3 DNA sequence: TGTGCCAGCAGCTGGACAGGGTCTGAAGCTTTCTTT.

The chain is built from TRBV6-1 and TRBJ2-7, with D possibly TRBD2 on 6 matching bases. Per germline, CDR1 MNHNS and CDR2 SASEGT. V shed 5 bases and J shed 1 base, with 15 bases lying between them. The CDR3 contains 15 residues. In DNA, the CDR3 is TGTGCCAGCAGTTCAACCGGGACTCTATCCTACGAGCAGTACTTC. Its translation is CASSSTGTLSYEQYF.

The chain recombines TRBV9 with TRBJ2-7; tentatively, D is TRBD2 (6 bases). Trimming stripped 3 bases from V and 7 bases from J, with 17 bases between. CDR3 length equals 14 residues. The germline V gene has CDR1 SGDLS and CDR2 YYNGEE. CDR3 DNA: TGTGCCAGCAGCGACCACGGGAGTGCGGGAGAGCAGTACTTC. Translating gives CASSDHGSAGEQYF.

This clone was detected once. The gene calls are TRBV5-6 and TRBJ2-1; no clear D gene. V lost 6 bases and J 4 bases, leaving 11 bases between the germline ends. CDR1 SGHDT and CDR2 YYEEEE come from the germline V gene. The CDR3 sequence is 13 residues long. The chain's CDR3 is CASTLPGYNEQFF. CDR3 DNA: TGTGCCAGCACCTTACCAGGTTACAATGAGCAGTTCTTC.

V is TRBV18 and J is TRBJ2-5; maybe TRBD1 (5 bases). Germline V gene lookup returns CDR1 KGHSH and CDR2 LQKENI. Trimming removed 5 bases from V and 1 base from J, with 14 bases in between. This CDR3 contains 15 residues. The CDR3 here is CASSVDRVAQETQYF. CDR3 sequence (DNA): TGTGCCAGCTCAGTCGACAGAGTGGCCCAAGAGACCCAGTACTTC.

This clone was seen more than once but under ten times. The chain combines TRBV6-6 with TRBJ2-7, with a tentative D call TRBD1 (6 bases). V was pared by 4 bases and J by 3 bases, with 10 bases between. This CDR3 spans 13 amino acids. The germline CDR1 and CDR2 sequences are MNHNY and SVGAGI (reference sequence). The CDR3 sequence: CASSWDTSYEQYF. The CDR3 region has the DNA TGTGCCAGCAGTTGGGACACCAGCTACGAGCAGTACTTC.

The chain employs TRBV7-3 and TRBJ1-4, with D tentatively TRBD1 (6 bases). Deletions cut 8 bases from V and 4 bases from J, with 14 bases between. The CDR3 loop spans 14 amino acids. The germline V gene encodes CDR1 SGHTA and CDR2 FQGTGA. The CDR3 loop reads CASLGGAGNEKLFF. CDR3 DNA sequence: TGTGCCAGCCTCGGGGGGGCAGGTAATGAAAAACTGTTTTTT.

CDR3 in DNA: TGTGCCAGCAGTGAATCCGGACAGCAGCAGTACTTC. Translation: CASSESGQQQYF. J is TRBJ2-7 and V is TRBV2; D might be TRBD1 (6 bases). The CDR3 runs 12 residues. V was clipped by 2 bases and J by 8 bases, with 10 bases between them. Germline CDR1 reads SNHLY; CDR2 reads FYNNEI.

The chain couples TRBV6-5 to TRBJ2-7; D may be TRBD2 (6 bases). This CDR3 contains 12 residues. The germline gives CDR1 MNHEY, CDR2 SVGAGI. V was pared by 5 bases and J by 7 bases, with 12 bases between. The CDR3 reads CASSTGVGEQYF. Written as DNA, the CDR3 is TGTGCCAGCAGTACGGGGGTAGGGGAGCAGTACTTC.

This clone was counted only a few times. V usage is TRBV27 and J usage is TRBJ1-1; 8 nucleotides align to TRBD1. Germline V gene data show CDR1 as MNHEY and CDR2 as SMNVEV (reference sequence). This CDR3 contains 16 residues. V gave up 8 bases and J gave up 1 base; unmatched junction bases: 12. CDR3 region: CASWKVRGPSNTEAFF. The CDR3 nucleotides are TGTGCCAGCTGGAAAGTCAGGGGGCCCTCGAACACTGAAGCTTTCTTT.

The chain has TRBV5-4 and TRBJ2-7; 14 nucleotides line up with TRBD2. CDR3 length: 16 amino acids. Germline values: CDR1 SGHNT, CDR2 YYREEE (reference sequence). V shed 4 bases and J 4 bases; nucleotides not matched to a gene: 7. The CDR3 protein is CASSPGTSGSRYEQYF. In nucleotides, the CDR3 is TGTGCCAGCAGCCCAGGGACTAGCGGGAGTAGGTACGAGCAGTACTTC.

This clone has a single count. This sequence joins TRBV7-3 and TRBJ2-1; 9 nucleotides match TRBD1. The length of the CDR3 is 14 residues. V trimming: 4 bases; J trimming: 5 bases; junction bases outside the gene matches: 3. Per germline, CDR1 SGHTA and CDR2 FQGTGA. In nucleotides, the CDR3 is TGTGCCAGCAGCTCTCGACAGGGGGACAATGAGCAGTTCTTC. It yields the protein CASSSRQGDNEQFF.

The J gene is TRBJ2-7, the V gene TRBV7-9, with 8 positions matching TRBD1. The length of the CDR3 is 14 residues. After removal of 5 bases from V and 5 bases from J, the junction contained 8 bases not matched to a gene. Germline values: CDR1 SEHNR, CDR2 FQNEAQ (reference sequence). The CDR3 DNA sequence: TGTGCCAGCAGCGTTGGACAGGGAATCAACGAGCAGTACTTC. It specifies CASSVGQGINEQYF.

This clone was counted once. CDR3 loop: CAINDRDRGRNEQFF. As DNA, the CDR3 is TGTGCCATCAATGACCGGGACAGGGGTCGAAATGAGCAGTTCTTC. V gene TRBV10-3 combines with J gene TRBJ2-1; 10 bases fit TRBD1. Germline values: CDR1 ENHRY, CDR2 SYGVKD. CDR3 size: 15 residues. The junction had 10 bases not matched to a gene; V was cut back by 7 bases and J by 7 bases.